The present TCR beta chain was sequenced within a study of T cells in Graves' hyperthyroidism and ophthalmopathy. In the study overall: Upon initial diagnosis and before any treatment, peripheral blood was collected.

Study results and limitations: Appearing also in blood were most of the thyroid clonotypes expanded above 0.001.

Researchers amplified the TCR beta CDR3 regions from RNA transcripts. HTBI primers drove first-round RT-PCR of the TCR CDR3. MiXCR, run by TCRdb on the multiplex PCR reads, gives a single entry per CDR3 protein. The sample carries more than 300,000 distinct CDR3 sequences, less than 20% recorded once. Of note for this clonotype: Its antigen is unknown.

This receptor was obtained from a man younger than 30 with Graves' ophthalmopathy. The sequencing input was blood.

Written as DNA, the CDR3 is TGTGCCAGCAGCTCCGGACTAGCGGGGGGTCTAGCTAGCGAGCAGTACTTC. This encodes CASSSGLAGGLASEQYF. J is TRBJ2-7 and V is TRBV7-6; 14 bases match TRBD2. Germline CDR1 reads SGHVS; CDR2 reads FNYEAQ. The CDR3 runs 17 residues. V trimming: 4 bases; J trimming: 6 bases; junction bases outside the gene matches: 11.